This record concerns one T cell receptor (beta chain) sequence. Sequenced by immunoSEQ multiplex PCR; TCRdb stores in-frame clones only, minus some. The sample lists over 200,000 clones; 75% to 90% were seen once. This entry is derived from a study of blood T cell repertoires in COVID-19. CDR1 is SGHTA and CDR2 is FQGNSA in the germline V gene. Trimming pared 5 bases from V and 4 bases from J, leaving 18 bases between. This CDR3 spans 16 amino acids. The chain uses TRBV7-2 and TRBJ1-5; D is undetermined. This clonotype originated in a human donor in a cohort sampled during active COVID-19. Sequencing was carried out using peripheral blood. The DNA for the CDR3 is TGTGCCAGCAGCCCGCCGGGTACACGGACTAATCAGCCCCAGCATTTT. Protein sequence: CASSPPGTRTNQPQHF.